A few counts support the clone carrying this T cell receptor beta chain. Its target is unknown. This entry belongs to a study of CD8+ T cells in alopecia areata. Findings and caveats of the study: Sequence data from scalp samples additionally include resident alphabeta T cells of normal skin. TCRs were shared less clearly across patients than in mice, possibly for HLA-related reasons.

This sample's treatment: oral pan-JAK inhibitor, 5-10 mg twice daily. Isolated RNA was reverse transcribed into cDNA used as the sequencing template. Profiling relied on immunoSEQ multiplex PCR, and the TCRdb table lists in-frame clones only, not all of them. Altogether about 200,000 clones are present, around two fifths being singletons, with the ten largest covering around 0.48%. The sequencing here drew on CD4+ T cells sorted from blood, taken at approximately week 30, from a patient treated with tofacitinib. The source of this sequence is a human donor with alopecia areata.

The CDR3 sequence: CASSPGFIVRAGYTF. The CDR3 DNA reads TGTGCCAGCAGCCCTGGGTTCATCGTAAGGGCTGGCTACACCTTC. The rearrangement joins TRBV7-8 to TRBJ1-2; D gene unclear. The CDR3 has 15 residues. Germline lookup yields CDR1 SGHVS and CDR2 FQNEAQ. The V end was cut by 5 bases, the J end by 7 bases, with 20 bases between. Supplemented by reference TRBV7-8 and TRBJ1-2, the full variable domain reads GAGVSQSPRYKVAKRGQDVALRCDPISGHVSLFWYQQALGQGPEFLTYFQNEAQLDKSGLPSDRFFAERPEGSVSTLKIQRTQQEDSAVYLCASSPGFIVRAGYTFGSGTRLTVV.